The present T cell receptor beta chain was sequenced within a study of post-analysis software for immune sequencing data. In the study overall: In terms of disease course, relapsing-remitting, secondary progressive and progressive-relapsing multiple sclerosis were included.

General study findings and limits: Controls showed lower frequencies than patients for four to six TRBV segments, and TRBV5-6, TRBV5-1 and TRBV20-1 were among these. By F measure, strong co-clustering occurred among samples prepared in the same batch. In multiple sclerosis, normalized Chao1 diversity was significantly below that of controls.

Of note for this clonotype: Its antigen remains unknown.

Researchers reported that TCR beta cDNA libraries carried unique molecular identifiers. Between about 1 and 11 million T cells gave rise to hundreds of thousands of cDNA molecules. Via MiXCR, TCRdb re-called the PCR reads, giving one row per CDR3 protein. The repertoire holds some 690,000 distinct CDR3 sequences, with more than 50% as singletons. Trimming cost V 3 bases and J 4 bases, with 9 bases left between them. This CDR3 has 12 amino acids. Germline values: CDR1 DFQATT, CDR2 SNEGSKA (reference sequence). Material: blood. V gene TRBV20-1 combines with J gene TRBJ2-5; D is uncertain. The sequence derives from a girl aged 2 to 9 with multiple sclerosis. In nucleotides, the CDR3 is TGCAGTGCTAGTCGCGGAGCAGAGACCCAGTACTTC. It yields the protein CSASRGAETQYF.